This TCR beta chain was recorded in a study of shared clonotypes between healthy human individuals. Study-wide findings and caveats: Naive subsets generally had larger estimated richness than memory subsets. Read depth was anticipated to influence clonotype sharing among donors.

Each sample came from a Caucasian adult donor living in Nashville, Tennessee. CD45RO+ cells were combined with CCR7-negative CD45RA+ TemRA cells to form CD8 memory. Some clones are missing from TCRdb's copy, which holds only in-frame ones; the method was immunoSEQ multiplex PCR. The sample yields fewer than 350,000 clones, around nine tenths seen once. Points on this clone: Its antigen is as yet unknown.

This CDR3 contains 13 residues. CDR1 KGHSH and CDR2 LQKENI come from the germline V gene. The V end was cut by 6 bases, the J end by 6 bases, with 15 bases between. The J gene is TRBJ2-7, the V gene TRBV18, with no clear D. This TCR was sampled from a man in his late teens or twenties in good health. The source material was memory CD8+ T cells sorted from blood. Subset reported: CD45RO+ cells pooled with CCR7-negative TemRA cells. The CDR3 DNA reads as TGTGCCAGCTCTAGGCAAGGATGGGTCGAGCAGTACTTC. Translated, it gives CASSRQGWVEQYF.